This entry describes one T cell receptor (beta chain). The protocol was immunoSEQ multiplex PCR, while the TCRdb copy is restricted to in-frame clones and leaves out a portion. The sample has 25,000 to 35,000 clones; roughly four fifths are singletons. This entry comes from a study of pediatric ulcerative colitis. This CDR3 spans 17 amino acids. Germline lookup yields CDR1 MNHNS and CDR2 SASEGT. Trimming removed 3 bases from V and 0 bases from J, with 12 bases in between. Material for sequencing was blood. This chain uses TRBV6-1 with TRBJ1-6, with D possibly TRBD1 on 5 matching bases. The sequence derives from a boy under 18 with severe ulcerative colitis. This CDR3 reads CASSESPGSSYNSPLHF. In DNA, the CDR3 is TGTGCCAGCAGTGAGAGTCCAGGGAGCTCCTATAATTCACCCCTCCACTTT.